Shown below are 16 T cell receptor beta chains from a single sample sequenced in a study of blood T cells in healthy people across ages. Primed by a sample-barcoded 5' primer and a J-beta primer mix, a second PCR proceeded for 7 to 11 cycles. Via MiXCR, TCRdb re-called the 5' RACE reads, giving one row per CDR3 protein. The data hold some 550,000 distinct CDR3 sequences, with around 48% observed a single time. The sequenced material came from blood. The receptors shown here come from a man older than 75 in good health.

This chain joins TRBV12-3 or TRBV12-4 and TRBJ1-2; TRBD1 is a possible D gene (5 bases). Trimming removed 6 bases from V and 8 bases from J, with 19 bases in between. The CDR3 is 14 amino acids. The CDR3 region is CASSLRQPPWGYTF. The CDR3 DNA sequence: TGTGCCAGCAGCCTTCGACAGCCCCCTTGGGGCTACACCTTC.

The chain is built from TRBV10-2 and TRBJ1-5; 7 nucleotides align to TRBD1. Trimming took 0 bases from V and 4 from J; bases not matched to a gene: 0. The CDR3 is made up of 14 amino acids. The V gene's germline CDR1 is WSHSY and CDR2 SAAADI. The CDR3: CASSESQGNQPQHF. Here the CDR3 DNA reads TGCGCCAGCAGTGAGTCACAGGGGAATCAGCCCCAGCATTTT.

The V and J genes are TRBV29-1 and TRBJ2-3; D gene unclear. The CDR3 totals 9 residues. Germline V gene sequence: CDR1 SQVTM, CDR2 ANQGSEA. The V gene lost 5 bases and the J gene lost 8 bases, with 5 bases spanning the gap. DNA for the CDR3: TGCAGCGTTTCGGCTACGCAGTATTTT. Amino acid sequence: CSVSATQYF.

This clonotype showed up just a few times. The gene calls are TRBV29-1 and TRBJ1-2; D remains unclear. CDR1 and CDR2 from the germline V gene are SQVTM and ANQGSEA. This CDR3 region has 15 residues. V was clipped by 4 bases and J by 5 bases, with 20 bases between them. CDR3: CSVGRVPTYPYGYTF. The CDR3 DNA reads TGCAGCGTTGGACGCGTACCGACTTATCCTTATGGCTACACCTTC. Full variable domain (rest looked up from reference TRBV29-1 and TRBJ1-2): SAVISQKPSRDICQRGTSLTIQCQVDSQVTMMFWYRQQPGQSLTLIATANQGSEATYESGFVIDKFPISRPNLTFSTLTVSNMSPEDSSIYLCSVGRVPTYPYGYTFGSGTRLTVV.

V and J are TRBV12-3 or TRBV12-4 and TRBJ1-1; D is perhaps TRBD1 (5 bases). Trimming stripped 5 bases from V and 1 base from J, with 11 bases between. The CDR3 length is 14 residues. CDR3 in amino acids: CASSATGGNTEAFF. In nucleotides, the CDR3 is TGTGCCAGCAGTGCCACCGGGGGGAACACTGAAGCTTTCTTT.

CDR3 sequence reads: CASSPALAKNIQYF. The CDR3 DNA reads TGTGCCAGCAGTCCCGCCTTAGCCAAAAACATTCAGTACTTC. The chain has TRBV12-3 or TRBV12-4 and TRBJ2-4, with no clear D. Trimming pared 5 bases from V and 0 bases from J, leaving 8 bases between. The CDR3 is made up of 14 amino acids.

This chain connects TRBV30 to TRBJ2-5; D is unresolved. The end of the DNA fits TRBJ2-7 better, so the J call may be wrong. Germline loops: CDR1 GTSNPN, CDR2 SVGIG (reference sequence). This CDR3 is 15 amino acids long. The chain's CDR3 is CAWSVRQTLRSEQYF. The CDR3 bases are TGTGCCTGGAGTGTACGCCAAACCTTACGAAGCGAGCAGTACTTC.

This clonotype was observed many times. V gene TRBV6-5 combines with J gene TRBJ2-1; a possible D gene is TRBD2 (6 bases). This CDR3 is built from 15 residues. CDR1 and CDR2 from the germline V gene are MNHEY and SVGAGI. Trimming stripped 0 bases from V and 10 bases from J, with 16 bases between. The CDR3, as DNA: TGTGCCAGCAGTTACTCGGGACTGCCCCGGGGAGAGCAGTTCTTC. Its protein product is CASSYSGLPRGEQFF.

The chain combines TRBV20-1 with TRBJ1-5; D uncertain. The V gene's germline CDR1 is DFQATT and CDR2 SNEGSKA (reference sequence). The CDR3 is 13 residues long. Trimming shortened V by 3 bases and J by 9 bases, and 15 bases separated the two germline ends. CDR3 DNA sequence: TGCAGTGCTAGCCCACCCTGGCCGGGGCCCCAGCATTTT. Amino acids: CSASPPWPGPQHF.

This clonotype appeared a few times. The chain employs TRBV27 and TRBJ2-3; either TRBD1 or TRBD2 may fit D (5 bases each). The germline gives CDR1 MNHEY, CDR2 SMNVEV (reference sequence). This CDR3 is built from 16 residues. V was cut by 3 bases and J by 0 bases, with 13 bases left in between. The CDR3 is CASSFGADPSTDTQYF. CDR3 in DNA: TGTGCCAGCAGTTTCGGGGCAGACCCTAGCACAGATACGCAGTATTTT.

This CDR3 is CASSVGGAKETQYF. CDR3 sequence (DNA): TGTGCCAGCAGCGTAGGAGGGGCCAAAGAGACCCAGTACTTC. V usage is TRBV9 and J usage is TRBJ2-5; TRBD1 or TRBD2 may be the D gene (5 bases each). CDR3 length: 14 amino acids. V dropped 0 bases and J dropped 3 bases, with 9 bases sitting between them. Per the germline V gene, CDR1 is SGDLS and CDR2 is YYNGEE.

The chain has TRBV25-1 and TRBJ2-7, with 10 nucleotides matching TRBD2. In germline, CDR1 is MGHDK, CDR2 SYGVNS. V lost 4 bases and J lost 2; bases outside the gene matches: 8. The CDR3 extends over 16 amino acids. The CDR3 sequence: CASSGWASGGPYEQYF. In DNA, the CDR3 is TGTGCCAGCAGTGGATGGGCTAGCGGGGGCCCCTACGAGCAGTACTTC.

The chain combines TRBV29-1 with TRBJ2-1; TRBD2 matches 11 bases. The junction had 7 bases not matched to a gene; V was cut back by 7 bases and J by 2 bases. Germline V CDR1 and CDR2: SQVTM, ANQGSEA. The CDR3 has 15 amino acids. The CDR3 loop reads CSAGIAGGPYNEQFF. CDR3 coding DNA: TGCAGCGCTGGCATAGCGGGAGGGCCCTACAATGAGCAGTTCTTC.

This clonotype was seen many times. This chain links TRBV6-5 with TRBJ1-1; no firm D call. Germline V gene sequence: CDR1 MNHEY, CDR2 SVGAGI. The length of the CDR3 is 15 residues. Trimming shortened V by 4 bases and J by 1 base, and 13 bases separated the two germline ends. The CDR3 loop reads CASSSRGWRNTEAFF. CDR3 nucleotide sequence: TGTGCCAGCAGTTCTCGGGGTTGGCGGAACACTGAAGCTTTCTTT.

As concerns this clonotype: A much more abundant neighbour one base away suggests this may be a read error. The rearrangement uses TRBV29-1 and TRBJ1-2; 7 nucleotides agree with TRBD1. The CDR3 extends over 13 amino acids. V shed 8 bases and J 5 bases; nucleotides not matched to a gene: 11. The germline gives CDR1 SQVTM, CDR2 ANQGSEA. DNA for the CDR3: TGCAGCTCCGTCAAGGGGGCCAGTTATGGCTACACCTTC. Translation gives CSSVKGASYGYTF.

A few counts support this clonotype. This sequence joins TRBV5-1 and TRBJ2-5, with TRBD2 as a possible D gene (5 bases). V lost 7 bases and J lost 4, with 8 bases in between. The CDR3 sequence is 11 residues long. Germline V CDR1 and CDR2: SGHRS, YFSETQ. CDR3 in amino acids: CASAGRETQYF. The CDR3 DNA is TGCGCCAGCGCGGGTAGAGAGACCCAGTACTTC.